This T cell receptor (beta chain) was captured by sequencing in a study of early T cells in non-severe SARS-CoV-2 infection. Study-wide background: The input, bulk RNA from unsorted whole blood, was sequenced, and chains were unpaired.

Tagging with unique molecular identifiers was applied to individual cDNA molecules. Each CDR3 protein gets one entry after TCRdb re-called the 5' RACE reads with MiXCR. The table lists nearly 30,000 distinct CDR3 sequences, about 5.7% of them singletons, with 5.8% in the top ten. Points from the study as a whole: The study's VDJdb matching favored anti-spike CD8 responses and missed private and CD4 specificities.

This clonotype was observed at least ten times. Its antigen is unknown. The TCR was taken from an adult who was a healthcare worker with PCR-confirmed SARS-CoV-2 infection or an uninfected control (not recorded which). Sequencing was carried out using whole blood.

In DNA form, the CDR3 reads TGTGCCAGCAGGCGCGTGACAGTAGAGTATGGCTACACCTTC. Translating it yields CASRRVTVEYGYTF. V gene TRBV6-5 combines with J gene TRBJ1-2; D perhaps matches TRBD1 (5 bases). The CDR3 runs 14 residues. Germline V lookup: CDR1 MNHEY, CDR2 SVGAGI. V was shortened by 6 bases and J by 5 bases, with 16 bases between the two germline ends.